This record looks at one TCR beta chain sequence and its context. Antigen specificity is unknown. The CDR3 runs 13 residues. Germline V gene lookup returns CDR1 SGHTA and CDR2 FQGNSA. V lost 9 bases and J 0 bases, leaving 11 bases between the germline ends. This specimen belongs to a study of T cells in Graves' hyperthyroidism and ophthalmopathy. Hyperthyroidism of Graves' type that showed no ophthalmopathy progression within 18 months was stable. Using RNA transcripts as the source, TCR beta CDR3 regions were amplified. Carried out on the TCR CDR3, a first-round RT-PCR used the HTBI primer set. MiXCR, run by TCRdb on the multiplex PCR reads, gives a single entry per CDR3 protein. The data contain over 500,000 distinct CDR3 sequences, around 15% of them singletons. Study-level results: The majority of expanded thyroid clonotypes above 0.001 also appeared in blood.

The rearrangement uses TRBV7-2 and TRBJ1-1, with D unresolved. The sequence was obtained from a woman aged 40-49 years with Graves' hyperthyroidism. The sample was blood. The CDR3 DNA follows: TGTGCCAGTTCCATCCTCTTGAACACTGAAGCTTTCTTT. Protein sequence: CASSILLNTEAFF. Combining the CDR3 with reference TRBV7-2 and TRBJ1-1 gives the whole variable domain GAGVSQSPSNKVTEKGKDVELRCDPISGHTALYWYRQSLGQGLEFLIYFQGNSAPDKSGLPSDRFSAERTGGSVSTLTIQRTQQEDSAVYLCASSILLNTEAFFGQGTRLTVV.